This T cell receptor (beta chain) was recovered during a study of beta chain features in type 1 diabetes (dated by TCRdb to 2016 to 2019). Regarding the study in general: No differences in mean age, gender distribution, total cell number or subset yield were found between patients and healthy donors. A total of 107,917,701 sorted cells were examined across all samples, and the number of cells per subset was strongly correlated with RNA yield. The study compared the TCRB repertoires of sorted circulating CD4+ T cell subsets in recently diagnosed type 1 diabetes patients with those in matched healthy donors. Naive and central memory subsets were obtained from all 30 or so donors, but regulatory and stem cell-like memory subsets were isolated from only 8 patients and roughly 8 healthy donors. What the study reported, not specific to this receptor: Type 1 diabetes patients showed a moderate but significant shortening of TCRB CDR3 length in all four CD4+ subsets. Shorter templates might have been favored by PCR, but patient and control samples were amplified and corrected together, so both groups would have been affected equally by any skew. Naive, central memory and regulatory TCRB repertoires appeared more similar among patients than among healthy donors. Because cDNA was sequenced instead of genomic DNA, highly expressing activated cells could be over-represented, though the groups showed no difference in activation or CD3 levels. At VDJ recombination sites, type 1 diabetes patients had fewer insertions and more deleted nucleotides, which implies abnormalities in thymic rearrangement. Because the HLA sub-analyses included only small numbers of individuals, any influence of HLA type on TCRB rearrangement was left unresolved.

All of the isolated RNA was reverse transcribed with the High Capacity cDNA Reverse Transcription Kit, so expressed TCRB transcripts were sequenced. Naive, central memory and regulatory T cell samples underwent deep immunoSEQ sequencing, averaging roughly 3.3 million total reads per sample. Sorted cells were lysed in RLT buffer, and RNA was extracted using DNase-treated RNeasy Micro or Mini kits according to cell number. Each cell subset was processed separately to prevent cross-contamination, with patient and healthy donor samples processed together. The immunoSEQ multiplex PCR was used to amplify TCRB sequences from cDNA, generating 87-bp fragments that spanned the CDR3 region. Sequencing of the amplicons was done on the Illumina HiSeq platform. Processing in the source paper ran as follows. PCR bias was computationally corrected using synthetic template baselines, reads within Hamming distance 2 were collapsed, and singletons that could not be merged were discarded. Reads were aligned against IMGT so that V, D and J genes, CDR3 length and insertions or deletions at six rearrangement sites could be assigned. Clonotype counts were normalized to sorted cell number within each subset before computing true diversity and Gini coefficients with the tcR R package. Repertoire sharing was quantified using the overlap coefficient calculated on TCRB nucleotide sequences. Out-of-frame TCRB sequences from naive cells were analyzed as a proxy for the pre-selection repertoire. Held by TCRdb, this immuneACCESS table contains in-frame sequences only and omits some clones. Under half of the omission traces to an unresolved V gene where checked; the cause of the rest is unknown. V, J and clone size were drawn from that table, and D and trimming were deduced from the DNA. The sample table records a few hundred thousand clones; roughly 12% of these occur just once. 0.0095% to 0.012% of the sample belongs to the ten largest clones.

As concerns this clone: The antigen it recognizes is unknown. There are no base qualities to consult, and no much larger clone falls within one base.

Each donor gave one peripheral blood draw, approximately 120 mL on average, collected into heparinised tubes. Using a panel that included CD45RO, CCR7, CD25, CD127, CD95 and CD27, naive, central memory, regulatory and stem cell-like memory CD4+ T cells were sorted on a BD FACSAria II. Purity was above 95% for every sorted population. PBMCs were isolated immediately by Lymphoprep density gradient centrifugation and stained directly without culture. To minimize batch effects, samples were stained and sorted in pairs, one healthy donor with one patient per experiment. The CDR3 sequence holds 14 residues, the cysteine and phenylalanine included. Here the CDR3 DNA is all that survives: 42 bases in frame from base 1. Cut back by 3 bases and 4 bases, the V and J ends lie 13 bases apart. From a lookup of the germline V gene (reference sequence), CDR1 and CDR2 are LNHNV and YYDKDF.

The rearranged chain carries TRBV15 and TRBJ2-7; matching of 5 bases hints at TRBD2 as the D gene. Sequenced: naive CD4+ T cells from blood. In light of the paper, this sample's cell subset or site label describes: true naive CD4+ T cells. The TCR was taken from a woman under 30 with type 1 diabetes. The DNA sequence is as follows: TGTGCCACCAGCAGTGACGGAGGTTCGTACGAGCAGTACTTC. It translates as CATSSDGGSYEQYF.